Below, 10 T cell receptor beta chains from the same sample are listed, as sequenced in a study of control samples from healthy donors and cancer patients. TCRdb keeps only in-frame clones here, not all; method: immunoSEQ multiplex PCR. The sample holds about 31,000 clones, approximately 95% seen once. The sequenced sample was blood. The receptors were gathered from a man aged 55 to 70 in good health.

In DNA form, the CDR3 reads TGTGCCAGCAGCTTAGCGCCCACCCAAGAGACCCAGTACTTC. Amino acid sequence: CASSLAPTQETQYF. The V and J genes are TRBV7-2 and TRBJ2-5; D unresolved. CDR1 and CDR2 (germline): SGHTA, FQGNSA. The CDR3 length is 14 residues. Trimming shortened V by 0 bases and J by 1 base, and 6 bases separated the two germline ends.

The V gene is TRBV3-1 (or the pseudogene TRBV3-2), the J gene TRBJ2-5; D may correspond to TRBD1 or TRBD2 (5 bases each). From germline, CDR1 is LGHDT and CDR2 YNNKEL (reference sequence). Trimming shortened V by 6 bases and J by 1 base, and 15 bases separated the two germline ends. CDR3 length: 15 amino acids. The CDR3 bases are TGTGCCAGCAGGGGGGTGCCCCAGTTCCAAGAGACCCAGTACTTC. Translated: CASRGVPQFQETQYF.

This clone was counted once. This chain links TRBV21-1 with TRBJ2-7. TRBV21-1 is a recognized pseudogene. The length of the CDR3 is 14 residues. For the CDR3, the DNA is TGTGCCAGGCAACGCCTCCGGGGCTATTACGAGCAGTACTTC. It yields the protein CARQRLRGYYEQYF.

The chain employs TRBV6-5 and TRBJ1-1, with D perhaps matching TRBD1 (6 bases). The V end was cut by 5 bases, the J end by 10 bases, with 14 bases between. Germline V gene data show CDR1 as MNHEY and CDR2 as SVGAGI. This CDR3 contains 12 residues. The CDR3: CASSPGGGGAFF. CDR3 in DNA: TGTGCCAGCAGTCCTGGTGGAGGGGGAGCTTTCTTT.

The chain couples TRBV7-2 to TRBJ1-5; D not certain. This CDR3 contains 13 residues. Germline CDR1 and CDR2: SGHTA and FQGNSA. Trimming cost V 5 bases and J 2 bases, with 7 bases left between them. CDR3 sequence reads: CASSRGGNQPQHF. DNA for the CDR3: TGTGCCAGCAGCCGGGGAGGCAATCAGCCCCAGCATTTT.

The rearrangement uses TRBV2 and TRBJ2-2; D call uncertain. The V and J ends lost 6 bases and 4 bases respectively, with 9 bases between them. The CDR3 has 13 residues. Germline CDR1 SNHLY, CDR2 FYNNEI. The CDR3 is CASSLEFTGELFF. DNA of the CDR3: TGTGCCAGCAGCCTGGAATTCACCGGGGAGCTGTTTTTT.

The chain employs TRBV30 and TRBJ2-1; possibly TRBD1 or TRBD2 for D (6 bases each). Germline values: CDR1 GTSNPN, CDR2 SVGIG (reference sequence). V was trimmed by 5 bases and J by 7 bases, leaving 15 bases between them. The CDR3 has 13 residues. The CDR3 loop is CAWVPGATNEQFF. The CDR3 coding sequence is TGTGCCTGGGTCCCGGGGGCGACGAATGAGCAGTTCTTC.

J is TRBJ1-2 and V is TRBV4-2; unclear D gene. Germline CDR1 is LGHNA and CDR2 is YNFKEQ. The CDR3 loop spans 18 amino acids. V lost 4 bases and J 2 bases, leaving 23 bases between the germline ends. This CDR3 is CASSPFFVFSVGNYGYTF. The CDR3 DNA is TGTGCCAGCAGCCCTTTTTTTGTTTTTTCAGTGGGGAACTATGGCTACACCTTC.

The rearrangement joins TRBV19 to TRBJ1-4; a weak D match, TRBD1 (6 bases). CDR3 length: 14 amino acids. V lost 5 bases and J lost 8, with 15 bases in between. Germline V CDR1 and CDR2: LNHDA, SQIVND (reference sequence). The CDR3 is CASSRGTLDEKLFF. Written as DNA, the CDR3 is TGTGCCAGTAGTCGGGGGACACTTGACGAAAAACTGTTTTTT.

The J gene is TRBJ1-6, the V gene TRBV2, with TRBD1 as a possible D gene (6 bases). The ends were cut back, 6 bases at V and 9 bases at J, with 15 bases in the middle. There are 14 residues in the CDR3. The germline V gene has CDR1 SNHLY and CDR2 FYNNEI. CDR3 nucleotide sequence: TGTGCCAGCAGCGGTCGGGACACTACTTCACCCCTCCACTTT. This gives the protein CASSGRDTTSPLHF.